Listed here are 27 T cell receptor beta chains from one sample, sequenced in a study of blood T cell repertoires in COVID-19. Generated by immunoSEQ multiplex PCR, the TCRdb table keeps only in-frame clones and is missing some. The sample holds 110,000 or so clones, roughly 80% seen once. What was sequenced was peripheral blood. The receptors were sampled from a woman older than 75 with acute or convalescent COVID-19.

V and J are TRBV2 and TRBJ2-3, with TRBD2 matching over 7 bases. After removal of 7 bases from V and 4 bases from J, the junction contained 5 bases not matched to a gene. CDR1 SNHLY and CDR2 FYNNEI come from the germline V gene. This CDR3 region has 13 residues. As DNA, the CDR3 is TGTGCCAGCAAGGCGGGGGAGGCAGATACGCAGTATTTT. Amino acid sequence: CASKAGEADTQYF.

The gene calls are TRBV5-1 and TRBJ2-7; perhaps TRBD1 as D (5 bases). The V gene's germline CDR1 is SGHRS and CDR2 YFSETQ. The V gene lost 0 bases and the J gene lost 0 bases, with 10 bases spanning the gap. The CDR3 length is 15 residues. CDR3 loop: CASSLVGRASYEQYF. The CDR3 region has the DNA TGCGCCAGCAGCTTGGTCGGCAGGGCCTCCTACGAGCAGTACTTC.

V gene TRBV27 combines with J gene TRBJ2-3; 8 bases fit TRBD2. Germline CDR1 MNHEY, CDR2 SMNVEV (reference sequence). This CDR3 has 16 amino acids. With V trimmed by 4 bases and J by 0 bases, 6 bases remained unmatched. In DNA form, the CDR3 reads TGTGCCAGCAGTTCGCGCGGGAGGATAAGCACAGATACGCAGTATTTT. This gives the protein CASSSRGRISTDTQYF.

DNA of the CDR3: TGTGCCAGCAGCCAGGGCGGGTTCTATGGCTACACCTTC. It codes for CASSQGGFYGYTF. The rearrangement uses TRBV3-1 (or the pseudogene TRBV3-2) and TRBJ1-2; D gene uncertain. The V gene lost 3 bases and the J gene lost 4 bases, with 9 bases spanning the gap. The germline V gene has CDR1 LGHDT and CDR2 YNNKEL (reference sequence). The CDR3 has 13 residues.

This chain links TRBV4-1 with TRBJ2-3, with no clear D. Germline V gene data show CDR1 as MGHRA and CDR2 as YSYEKL. The V gene lost 0 bases and the J gene lost 11 bases, with 15 bases spanning the gap. This CDR3 comprises 14 residues. CDR3 amino acids: CASSQDPDSSRQYF. The DNA of the CDR3 is TGCGCCAGCAGCCAAGATCCTGACTCCTCGAGGCAGTATTTT.

The chain has TRBV5-1 and TRBJ1-2; tentatively, D is TRBD1 (6 bases). Germline V gene lookup returns CDR1 SGHRS and CDR2 YFSETQ. The length of the CDR3 is 12 residues. V lost 5 bases, J lost 6 bases, and 11 bases lay in between. DNA for the CDR3: TGCGCCAGCAGTCCTCCAGGGGATGGCTACACCTTC. Protein: CASSPPGDGYTF.

The chain carries TRBV3-1 (or the pseudogene TRBV3-2) and TRBJ2-7; possible D gene TRBD2, 5 bases. V was pared by 0 bases and J by 0 bases, with 18 bases between. CDR1 is LGHDT and CDR2 is YNNKEL in the germline V gene (reference sequence). This CDR3 spans 18 amino acids. CDR3 DNA: TGTGCCAGCAGCCAAGATATGAGGCGGGCCTCCTTCTCCTACGAGCAGTACTTC. Amino acid sequence: CASSQDMRRASFSYEQYF.

The V call is TRBV29-1, the J call TRBJ2-5, with D perhaps matching TRBD1 (6 bases). CDR3 length: 11 residues. Germline V gene lookup returns CDR1 SQVTM and CDR2 ANQGSEA. With 3 bases removed from V and 5 bases from J, the gap between germline ends came to 7 bases. In DNA, the CDR3 is TGCAGCGTTGATGGGGGCGAGACCCAGTACTTC. Amino acids: CSVDGGETQYF.

The V gene is TRBV29-1, the J gene TRBJ2-7, with 7 nucleotides matching TRBD2. This CDR3 has 15 residues. Unmatched junction bases numbered 7, after V lost 0 bases and J lost 2 bases. Per the germline V gene, CDR1 is SQVTM and CDR2 is ANQGSEA. CDR3 sequence: CSVEDWAGETYEQYF. The CDR3 DNA reads TGCAGCGTTGAAGATTGGGCGGGGGAAACCTACGAGCAGTACTTC.

This chain links TRBV18 with TRBJ1-5, with a possible D match to TRBD1 (5 bases). This CDR3 has 17 amino acids. The V end was cut by 2 bases, the J end by 0 bases, with 14 bases between. CDR1 and CDR2 (germline): KGHSH, LQKENI. CDR3 in amino acids: CASSPGTVGYSNQPQHF. The CDR3 coding sequence is TGTGCCAGCTCACCAGGGACTGTGGGTTATAGCAATCAGCCCCAGCATTTT. The full variable domain, rest sourced from reference TRBV18 and TRBJ1-5, is NAGVMQNPRHLVRRRGQEARLRCSPMKGHSHVYWYRQLPEEGLKFMVYLQKENIIDESGMPKERFSAEFPKEGPSILRIQQVVRGDSAAYFCASSPGTVGYSNQPQHFGDGTRLSIL.

This clone came up a few times. The identical CDR3 is also encoded by other nucleotide sequences in the sample. The chain employs TRBV5-8 and TRBJ2-3, with 8 positions matching TRBD2. The ends lost 1 base at V and 1 base at J; junction bases unmatched: 5. The CDR3 is 16 amino acids. Germline V gene lookup returns CDR1 SGHTS and CDR2 YDEGEE. CDR3 in DNA: TGTGCCAGCAGCTTGCGGGCGGGAGGCCGCACAGATACGCAGTATTTT. This translates into CASSLRAGGRTDTQYF.

The rearrangement links TRBV3-1 (or the pseudogene TRBV3-2) to TRBJ2-7, with D uncertain. Trimming removed 1 base at V and 2 bases at J, with 12 bases between. Germline-derived CDR1 and CDR2 are LGHDT and YNNKEL (reference sequence). The CDR3 spans 15 residues. CDR3 sequence reads: CASSQAPGLAYEQYV. In DNA, the CDR3 is TGTGCCAGCAGCCAAGCCCCCGGTTTAGCCTACGAGCAGTACGTC.

In the case of this clone: This sample includes further DNA sequences coding for the same CDR3. The chain has TRBV5-1 and TRBJ2-5; maybe TRBD1 (5 bases). The CDR3 covers 16 residues. In germline, CDR1 is SGHRS, CDR2 YFSETQ. Trimming pared 0 bases from V and 0 bases from J, leaving 12 bases between. CDR3 bases: TGCGCCAGCAGCTTGGGGTCAGGGTCGTACCAAGAGACCCAGTACTTC. It specifies CASSLGSGSYQETQYF.

This clone was seen once. In DNA form, the CDR3 reads TGTGCCAGCTCATCCGGGGGGAACACTGAAGCTTTCTTT. Translated: CASSSGGNTEAFF. The chain uses TRBV18 and TRBJ1-1, with D perhaps TRBD1 (5 bases). This CDR3 region has 13 residues. The V end lost 5 bases, the J end lost 1 base, and 8 bases lay between the germline ends. The germline V gene has CDR1 KGHSH and CDR2 LQKENI.

The genes are TRBV5-1 and TRBJ2-2, with TRBD1 matching over 11 bases. CDR3 length: 17 amino acids. The ends lost 4 bases at V and 4 bases at J; junction bases unmatched: 9. The germline V gene has CDR1 SGHRS and CDR2 YFSETQ. DNA of the CDR3: TGCGCCAGCAGCCCGAACGGACAGGGGGCGAGCACCGGGGAGCTGTTTTTT. Translated: CASSPNGQGASTGELFF.

The chain carries TRBV10-3 and TRBJ2-5; TRBD2 matches at 10 bases. The CDR3 is 19 amino acids. Per germline, CDR1 ENHRY and CDR2 SYGVKD. The trim removed 3 bases at V and 2 bases at J, leaving 15 bases unmatched. CDR3 nucleotide sequence: TGTGCCATCAGTGACCGCCGGGGGGACAGCGGGAGGGTTCAAGAGACCCAGTACTTC. Translation: CAISDRRGDSGRVQETQYF.

The rearrangement joins TRBV7-2 to TRBJ2-5; 11 bases match TRBD2. The length of the CDR3 is 16 residues. Germline V gene sequence: CDR1 SGHTA, CDR2 FQGNSA. The ends lost 3 bases at V and 4 bases at J; junction bases unmatched: 7. The CDR3 spells CASSLVAGGPGETQYF. In DNA form, the CDR3 reads TGTGCCAGCAGCTTGGTAGCGGGAGGGCCCGGAGAGACCCAGTACTTC. The full variable domain, completed using reference TRBV7-2 and TRBJ2-5, is GAGVSQSPSNKVTEKGKDVELRCDPISGHTALYWYRQSLGQGLEFLIYFQGNSAPDKSGLPSDRFSAERTGGSVSTLTIQRTQQEDSAVYLCASSLVAGGPGETQYFGPGTRLLVL.

The rearrangement links TRBV5-6 to TRBJ2-2; possibly TRBD2 for D (5 bases). This CDR3 has 16 residues. Trimming pared 1 base from V and 1 base from J, leaving 11 bases between. In germline, CDR1 is SGHDT, CDR2 YYEEEE. The CDR3, as DNA: TGTGCCAGCAGCTTGTTCGGGATATTGAACACCGGGGAGCTGTTTTTT. Residues: CASSLFGILNTGELFF.

The V call is TRBV6-2 or TRBV6-3, the J call TRBJ1-5, with D tentatively TRBD1 (6 bases). Germline V gives CDR1 MNHEY, CDR2 SVGEGT. Deletions cut 6 bases from V and 4 bases from J, with 16 bases between. This CDR3 comprises 15 residues. Written as DNA, the CDR3 is TGTGCCAGCAGCCCTGGGACAACTGGAAATCAGCCCCAGCATTTT. Its protein product is CASSPGTTGNQPQHF.

This clone was seen a handful of times. The V and J genes are TRBV2 and TRBJ1-2, with TRBD1 as a possible D gene (5 bases). V lost 8 bases and J lost 7, with 17 bases in between. Germline V CDR1 and CDR2: SNHLY, FYNNEI. This CDR3 has 13 amino acids. The CDR3 DNA is TGTGCCAGCTCGGGGGAAGTGGGAAGTGGCTACACCTTC. Amino acid sequence: CASSGEVGSGYTF.

V usage is TRBV29-1 and J usage is TRBJ2-3; 11 positions match TRBD2. The CDR3 runs 14 residues. Germline loops: CDR1 SQVTM, CDR2 ANQGSEA. With V trimmed by 7 bases and J by 4 bases, 7 bases remained unmatched. CDR3 sequence (DNA): TGCAGCGCCAAGACTAGCGGGGTCGCAGATACGCAGTATTTT. Encoded protein: CSAKTSGVADTQYF.

The chain has TRBV7-2 and TRBJ2-7, with D maybe TRBD2 (6 bases). Trimming removed 5 bases at V and 3 bases at J, with 20 bases between. The CDR3 spans 16 residues. Germline CDR1 and CDR2: SGHTA and FQGNSA. CDR3: CASSRDWTGGYYEQYF. The DNA of the CDR3 is TGTGCCAGCAGCCGGGATTGGACCGGAGGGTACTACGAGCAGTACTTC.

The chain couples TRBV2 to TRBJ2-4; D remains ambiguous. The CDR3 is 13 amino acids. Between the trimmed V and J ends, which lost 7 bases and 0 bases, there was a span of 7 bases. The germline V gene encodes CDR1 SNHLY and CDR2 FYNNEI. CDR3 loop: CASTVLAKNIQYF. CDR3 coding DNA: TGTGCCAGCACAGTTTTAGCCAAAAACATTCAGTACTTC.

This clone was found once. The chain uses TRBV28 and TRBJ2-5; D might be TRBD2 (5 bases). Germline values: CDR1 MDHEN, CDR2 SYDVKM. Between the trimmed V and J ends, which lost 8 bases and 4 bases, there was a span of 5 bases. The CDR3 runs to 10 residues. CDR3 in DNA: TGTGCCAGCGGAGGAGAGACCCAGTACTTC. It translates to CASGGETQYF.

This clone was observed a handful of times. V gene TRBV5-6 combines with J gene TRBJ2-3; TRBD2 matches at 13 bases. This CDR3 is 17 amino acids long. V was clipped by 1 base and J by 2 bases; unmatched bases: 4. Germline V gene data show CDR1 as SGHDT and CDR2 as YYEEEE. CDR3 protein: CASSLRGTSGTTDTQYF. The CDR3 DNA is TGTGCCAGCAGCTTGAGGGGGACTAGCGGGACCACAGATACGCAGTATTTT.

V is TRBV19 and J is TRBJ2-7; TRBD1 matches 11 bases. CDR1 is LNHDA, CDR2 SQIVND, per germline (reference sequence). V was clipped by 8 bases and J by 4 bases; unmatched bases: 4. This CDR3 region has 13 residues. In DNA, the CDR3 is TGTGCCAGTTCGGACAGGGGGCGGTACGAGCAGTACTTC. Its translation is CASSDRGRYEQYF.

This clone appeared a few times. The V call is TRBV11-2, the J call TRBJ2-1; the D gene is possibly TRBD2 (6 bases). The ends were cut back, 4 bases at V and 3 bases at J, with 10 bases in the middle. The CDR3 runs to 14 residues. Germline V gene sequence: CDR1 SGHAT, CDR2 FQNNGV. This CDR3 is CASSSDYRYNEQFF. The CDR3, as DNA: TGTGCCAGCAGCTCGGACTATCGCTACAATGAGCAGTTCTTC.